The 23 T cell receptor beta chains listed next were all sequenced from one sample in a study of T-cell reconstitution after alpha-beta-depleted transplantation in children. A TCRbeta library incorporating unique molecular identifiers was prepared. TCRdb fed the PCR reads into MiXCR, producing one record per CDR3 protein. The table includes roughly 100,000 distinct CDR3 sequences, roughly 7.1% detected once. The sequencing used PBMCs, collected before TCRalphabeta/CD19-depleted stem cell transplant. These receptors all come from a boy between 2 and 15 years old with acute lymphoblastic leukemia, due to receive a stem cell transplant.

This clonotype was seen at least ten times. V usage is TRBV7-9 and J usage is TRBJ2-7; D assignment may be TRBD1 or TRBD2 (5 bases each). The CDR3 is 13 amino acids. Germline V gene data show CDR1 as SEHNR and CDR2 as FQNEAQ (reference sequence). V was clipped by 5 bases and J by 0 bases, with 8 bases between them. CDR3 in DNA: TGTGCCAGCAGCCCGAGGGGCTCCTACGAGCAGTACTTC. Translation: CASSPRGSYEQYF.

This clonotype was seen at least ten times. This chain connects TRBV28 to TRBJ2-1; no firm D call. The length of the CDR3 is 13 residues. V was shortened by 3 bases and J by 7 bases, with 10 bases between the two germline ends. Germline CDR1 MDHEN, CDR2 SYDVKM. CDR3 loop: CASSFRGWNEQFF. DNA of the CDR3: TGTGCCAGCAGTTTTCGAGGCTGGAATGAGCAGTTCTTC. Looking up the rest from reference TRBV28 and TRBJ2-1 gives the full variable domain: DVKVTQSSRYLVKRTGEKVFLECVQDMDHENMFWYRQDPGLGLRLIYFSYDVKMKEKGDIPEGYSVSREKKERFSLILESASTNQTSMYLCASSFRGWNEQFFGPGTRLTVL.

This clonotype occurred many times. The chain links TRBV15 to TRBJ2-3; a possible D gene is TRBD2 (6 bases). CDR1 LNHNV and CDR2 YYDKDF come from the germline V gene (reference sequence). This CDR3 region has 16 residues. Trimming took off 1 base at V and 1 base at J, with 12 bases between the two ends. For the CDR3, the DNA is TGTGCCACCAGCAGAGCCTCAGGGACTGGCACAGATACGCAGTATTTT. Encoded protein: CATSRASGTGTDTQYF.

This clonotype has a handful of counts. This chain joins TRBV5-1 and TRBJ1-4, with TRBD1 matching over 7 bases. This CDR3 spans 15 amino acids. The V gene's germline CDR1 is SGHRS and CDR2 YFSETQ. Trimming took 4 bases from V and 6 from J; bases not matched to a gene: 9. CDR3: CASSRNRGPDEKLFF. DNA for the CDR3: TGCGCCAGCAGCCGAAACAGGGGACCCGATGAAAAACTGTTTTTT.

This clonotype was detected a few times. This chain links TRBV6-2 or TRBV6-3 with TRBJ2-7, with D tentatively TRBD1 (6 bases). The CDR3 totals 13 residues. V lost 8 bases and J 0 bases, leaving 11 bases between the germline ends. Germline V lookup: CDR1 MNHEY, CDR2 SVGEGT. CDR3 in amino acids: CASSRDNSYEQYF. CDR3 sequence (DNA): TGTGCCAGCTCCCGGGACAACTCCTACGAGCAGTACTTC.

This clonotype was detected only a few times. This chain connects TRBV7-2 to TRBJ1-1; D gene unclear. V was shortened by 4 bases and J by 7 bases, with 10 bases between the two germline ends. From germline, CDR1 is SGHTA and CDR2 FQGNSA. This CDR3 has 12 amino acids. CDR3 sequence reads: CASSSKPHEAFF. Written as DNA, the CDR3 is TGTGCCAGCAGCTCGAAGCCACATGAAGCTTTCTTT.

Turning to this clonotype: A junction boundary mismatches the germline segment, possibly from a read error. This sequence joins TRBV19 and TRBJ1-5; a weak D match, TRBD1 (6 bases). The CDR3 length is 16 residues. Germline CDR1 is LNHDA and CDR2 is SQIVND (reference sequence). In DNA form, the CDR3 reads TGTGCCATTAGTATGGTCCGGGGGGCGCGGGATCAGCCCCAGCATTTT. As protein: CAISMVRGARDQPQHF.

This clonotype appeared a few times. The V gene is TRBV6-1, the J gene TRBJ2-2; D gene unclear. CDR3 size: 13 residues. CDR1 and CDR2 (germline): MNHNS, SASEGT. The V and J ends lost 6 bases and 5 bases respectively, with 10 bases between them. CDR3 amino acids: CASRSEQTGELFF. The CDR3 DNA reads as TGTGCCAGCAGGTCAGAGCAAACCGGGGAGCTGTTTTTT.

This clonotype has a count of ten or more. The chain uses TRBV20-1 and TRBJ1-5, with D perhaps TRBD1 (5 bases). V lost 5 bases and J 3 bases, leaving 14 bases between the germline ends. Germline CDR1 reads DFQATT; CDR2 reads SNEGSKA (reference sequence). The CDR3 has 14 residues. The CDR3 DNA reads TGCAGTGCTCAGCGGGGACGGATCAATCAGCCCCAGCATTTT. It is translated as CSAQRGRINQPQHF.

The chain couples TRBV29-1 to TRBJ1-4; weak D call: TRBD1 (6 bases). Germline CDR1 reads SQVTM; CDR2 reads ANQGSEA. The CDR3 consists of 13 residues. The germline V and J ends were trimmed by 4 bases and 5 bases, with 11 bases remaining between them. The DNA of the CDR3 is TGCAGCGTTGGGGGGGCAGGGAATGAAAAACTGTTTTTT. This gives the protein CSVGGAGNEKLFF. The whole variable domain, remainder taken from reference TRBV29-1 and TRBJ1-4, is SAVISQKPSRDICQRGTSLTIQCQVDSQVTMMFWYRQQPGQSLTLIATANQGSEATYESGFVIDKFPISRPNLTFSTLTVSNMSPEDSSIYLCSVGGAGNEKLFFGSGTQLSVL.

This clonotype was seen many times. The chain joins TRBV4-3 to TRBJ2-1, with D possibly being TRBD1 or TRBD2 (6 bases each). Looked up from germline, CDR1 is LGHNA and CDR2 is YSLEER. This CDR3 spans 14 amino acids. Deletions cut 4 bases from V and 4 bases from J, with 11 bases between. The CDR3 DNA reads TGCGCCAGCAGCCGCGAAGGGGGGTACAATGAGCAGTTCTTC. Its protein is CASSREGGYNEQFF.

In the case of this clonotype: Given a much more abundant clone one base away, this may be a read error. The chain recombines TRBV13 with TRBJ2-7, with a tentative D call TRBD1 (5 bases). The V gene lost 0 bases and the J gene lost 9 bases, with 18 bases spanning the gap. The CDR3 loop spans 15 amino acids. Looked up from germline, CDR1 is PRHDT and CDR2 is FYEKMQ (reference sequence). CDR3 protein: CASSLGNQGIHVQYF. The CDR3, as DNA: TGTGCCAGCAGCTTAGGCAACCAGGGTATCCACGTGCAGTACTTC.

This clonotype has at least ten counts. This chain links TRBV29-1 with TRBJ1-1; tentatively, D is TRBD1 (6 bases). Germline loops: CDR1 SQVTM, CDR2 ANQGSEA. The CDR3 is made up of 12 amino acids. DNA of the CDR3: TGCAGTGGGGGGCGGATGAACACTGAAGCTTTCTTT. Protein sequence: CSGGRMNTEAFF.

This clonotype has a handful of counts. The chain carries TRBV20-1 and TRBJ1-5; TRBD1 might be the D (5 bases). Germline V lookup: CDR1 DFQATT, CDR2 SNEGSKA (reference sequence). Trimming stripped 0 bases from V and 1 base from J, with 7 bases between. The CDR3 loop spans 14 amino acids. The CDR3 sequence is CSAREGGSNQPQHF. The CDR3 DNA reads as TGCAGTGCTAGAGAGGGGGGGAGCAATCAGCCCCAGCATTTT.

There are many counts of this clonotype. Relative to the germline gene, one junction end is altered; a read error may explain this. The CDR3, as DNA: TGTGCCAGCAACATTCGGGGGGTCAATGAGCAGTTTTTC. This translates into CASNIRGVNEQFF. The chain couples TRBV6-5 to TRBJ2-1; 7 positions match TRBD2. The germline V gene has CDR1 MNHEY and CDR2 SVGAGI. The CDR3 loop spans 13 amino acids.

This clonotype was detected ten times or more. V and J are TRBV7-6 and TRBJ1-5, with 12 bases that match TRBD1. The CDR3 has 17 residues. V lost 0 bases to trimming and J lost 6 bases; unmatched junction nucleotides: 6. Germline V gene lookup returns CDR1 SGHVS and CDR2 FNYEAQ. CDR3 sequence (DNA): TGTGCCAGCAGCTTAGCCCAGGGGGACAGGGGGCTTCAGCCCCAGCATTTT. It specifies CASSLAQGDRGLQPQHF.

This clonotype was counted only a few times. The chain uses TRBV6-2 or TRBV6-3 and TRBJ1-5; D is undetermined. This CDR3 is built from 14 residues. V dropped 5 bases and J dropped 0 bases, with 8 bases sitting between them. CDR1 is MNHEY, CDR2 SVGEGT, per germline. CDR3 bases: TGTGCCAGCAGTGCGTTGAGTAGCAATCAGCCCCAGCATTTT. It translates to CASSALSSNQPQHF.

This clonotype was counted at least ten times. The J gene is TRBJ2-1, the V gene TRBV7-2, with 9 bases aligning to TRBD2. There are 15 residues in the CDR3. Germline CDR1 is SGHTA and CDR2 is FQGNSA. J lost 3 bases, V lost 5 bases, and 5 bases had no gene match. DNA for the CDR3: TGTGCCAGCAGCCGACTAGCGGATTTCTACAATGAGCAGTTCTTC. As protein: CASSRLADFYNEQFF.

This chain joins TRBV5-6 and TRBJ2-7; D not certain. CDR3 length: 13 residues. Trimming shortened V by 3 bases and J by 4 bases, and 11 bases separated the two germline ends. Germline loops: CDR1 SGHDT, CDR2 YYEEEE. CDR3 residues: CASSSPYRYEQYF. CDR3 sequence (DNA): TGTGCCAGCAGCTCCCCTTACCGGTACGAGCAGTACTTC.

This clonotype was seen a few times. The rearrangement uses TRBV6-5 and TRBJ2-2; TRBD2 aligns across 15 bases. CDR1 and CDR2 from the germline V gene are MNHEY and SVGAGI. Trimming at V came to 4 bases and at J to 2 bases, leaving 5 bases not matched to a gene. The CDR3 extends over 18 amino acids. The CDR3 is CASSLGTSGGFNTGELFF. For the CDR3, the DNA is TGTGCCAGCAGTTTAGGGACTAGCGGGGGGTTTAACACCGGGGAGCTGTTTTTT.

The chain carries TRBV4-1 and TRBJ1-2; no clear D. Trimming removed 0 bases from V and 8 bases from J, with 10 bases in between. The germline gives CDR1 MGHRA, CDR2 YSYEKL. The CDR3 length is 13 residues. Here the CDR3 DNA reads TGCGCCAGCAGCCAAGATCTATGGGCGGGCTACACCTTC. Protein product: CASSQDLWAGYTF.

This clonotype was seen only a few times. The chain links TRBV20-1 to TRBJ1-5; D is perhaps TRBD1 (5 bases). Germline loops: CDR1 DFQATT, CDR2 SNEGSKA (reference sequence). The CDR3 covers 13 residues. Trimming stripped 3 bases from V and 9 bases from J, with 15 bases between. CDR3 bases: TGCAGTGCTAGTCGGACGGAGGGGTTGCCCCAGCATTTT. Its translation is CSASRTEGLPQHF.

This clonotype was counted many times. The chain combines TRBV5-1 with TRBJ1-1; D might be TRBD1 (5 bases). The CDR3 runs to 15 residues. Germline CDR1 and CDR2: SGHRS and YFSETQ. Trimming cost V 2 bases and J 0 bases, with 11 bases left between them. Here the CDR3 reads CASSFGGSLNTEAFF. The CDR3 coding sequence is TGCGCCAGCAGCTTCGGGGGATCCCTGAACACTGAAGCTTTCTTT.